The source of this TCR beta chain is a study of graft-versus-host responses after intestinal transplantation (dated by TCRdb to the early 2020s). Study-level background: The transplants that recipients got were multivisceral, liver-intestinal, or isolated intestinal. The cohort enrolled about two dozen intestinal transplant recipients, one of whom was a retransplant, and a few patients without pretransplant specimens were excluded. To identify alloreactive clones, pre-transplant mixed lymphocyte reaction products were sequenced and compared with unstimulated pre-transplant donor and recipient T cells. Samples from a few later patients were sequenced in-house on an Illumina MiSeq with MiXCR processing rather than by the commercial service. Every recipient was given anti-thymocyte globulin induction, followed by 2 to 3 years of maintenance tacrolimus and steroids. A peak of at least 4% donor T cells among recipient peripheral blood mononuclear cells was the definition used for donor T cell macrochimerism. Bulk TCR-beta CDR3 sequencing was used to track graft-versus-host and host-versus-graft alloreactive T cell clones in the graft, circulation and bone marrow after intestinal transplantation.

Library prep was done by the immunoSEQ multiplex PCR assay. For most patients, genomic DNA was isolated with the Qiagen DNeasy Blood and Tissue Kit and sent frozen to Adaptive Biotechnologies for TCR sequencing. High-throughput TCR-beta CDR3 sequencing of genomic DNA from most patients was performed by Adaptive Biotechnologies. The authors processed their data as follows. Adaptive's ImmunoSEQ software was the source of the TCR sequencing data for 18 patients, while three other patients were processed with MiXCR and VDJtools. CD4 versus CD8 sorting errors were corrected by removing sequences found in both subsets at a frequency ratio below 5:1. CDR3 nucleotide sequences shared between donor and recipient were removed because the origin of such sequences could not be assigned. Alloreactive clones required at least 2-fold expansion over unstimulated cells and minimum CFSE-low frequency of 0.002% (template counts) or 0.001% (read counts). Mappable clones were those detected in sequenced pre-transplant spleen, lymph node, or MLR CFSE-low populations of the donor or recipient. Cumulative frequency of alloreactive clones was calculated as a percentage of all sequences weighted by copy number. In its TCRdb copy, this immuneACCESS table keeps in-frame sequences only and misses some clones. Where compared with another copy, unresolved V genes explain less than half of these, and the others have no known cause. From that table come the V and J calls and clone size; the DNA was used to work out D and trimming. The sample table records 85,000 to 95,000 clones; more than 85% of these occur just once. 2% to 2.5% of the sample comes from the top ten.

Reading the label with the study, this specimen's time point is: cells obtained before transplantation from donor or recipient. CD3+CD4+ and CD3+CD8+ populations were FACS-sorted from unstimulated pre-transplant donor and recipient cells taken from spleen or lymph nodes. For this clone: It lacks a known antigen. Within one base of it there is no much larger clone, and no base qualities were kept.

From cysteine to phenylalanine, the CDR3 is 19 amino acids long. Only the CDR3 part of the read is kept: 57 bases, read in frame from the first base. For this chain, trimming is 6 bases at the V end and 0 bases at the J end, and the number of junction bases without a gene match is 10. The germline V gene provides CDR1 SGHNT and CDR2 YENEEA. Broad study findings and their caveats: GvH clones were detected in recipient bone marrow, and some of these GvH clones were observed earlier in ileal mucosa or blood, consistent with an intestinal mucosal origin. The relatively low number and heterogeneity of intestinal transplant patients limited the conclusions. Early after transplant, peak levels of circulating GvH clones were found to be associated with declines in HvG clones. In patients with donor T cell macrochimerism, the allografts had high GvH to HvG T cell clonal ratios.

Sequencing was performed on unstimulated CD8+ T cells sorted from spleen or lymph node cells, taken before intestinal transplant. The TCR was taken from a human donor who received an intestinal transplant. Recombination linked TRBV11-3 to TRBJ2-6; 11 middle bases align to TRBD2. Here the CDR3 is given as CASSSALAGGLSGANVLTF. The DNA sequence is as follows: TGTGCCAGCAGTTCTGCCCTAGCGGGGGGACTCTCTGGGGCCAACGTCCTGACTTTC.